This TCR beta chain was recorded in a study of cytomegalovirus exposure and HLA in healthy donors. Findings of the study overall: Researchers reported from a later analysis that most CMV-associated TCR beta chains appeared HLA-restricted. Productive rates of about 90% or about 30% were seen for most TCR beta V segments in an earlier analysis. The analysis excluded some indistinguishable V segments, including TRBV6-2 and TRBV6-3.

With respect to this clone: Its antigen is unidentified.

The CDR3 totals 15 residues. Germline CDR1 is SGHNT and CDR2 is YYREEE (reference sequence). Primers included in the PCR were 60 Vbeta and 13 Jbeta primers. The protocol was immunoSEQ multiplex PCR, while the TCRdb copy is restricted to in-frame clones and leaves out a portion. The data hold 200,000 to 250,000 clones, with just over 75% observed a single time. The sample taken for sequencing was PBMCs. The V call is TRBV5-4, the J call TRBJ2-5; 7 bases map to TRBD1. The DNA end favors TRBJ2-7, so the J call may be wrong. The TCR originated in a woman in her sixties in good health and CMV-seropositive. CDR3 in DNA: TGTGCCAGCAGCCCCCAAAGGGGGCAAGCCTACGAGCAGTACTTC. Translation: CASSPQRGQAYEQYF.